The next 24 T cell receptor beta chains were all read from a single sample in a study of technical replicates of blood from a few donors. Profiled with immunoSEQ multiplex PCR; TCRdb holds only in-frame clones, not every one. This sample has approximately 53,000 clones, with 90% to 97% found just once. Sequencing input: T cells isolated from PBMCs. Every receptor here comes from a human donor in good health.

This clone was detected once. The CDR3 protein is CASSVSGTGGYEQYF. CDR3 bases: TGTGCCAGCAGCGTCTCCGGGACAGGGGGTTACGAGCAGTACTTC. The chain couples TRBV9 to TRBJ2-7, with 11 bases lining up with TRBD1. CDR1 is SGDLS, CDR2 YYNGEE, per germline. This CDR3 comprises 15 residues. V was pared by 2 bases and J by 4 bases, with 5 bases of the junction left unmatched.

V is TRBV7-9 and J is TRBJ1-1; D may be TRBD1 (6 bases). V lost 5 bases and J 0 bases, leaving 16 bases between the germline ends. Germline V gene sequence: CDR1 SEHNR, CDR2 FQNEAQ (reference sequence). The CDR3 runs 16 residues. In nucleotides, the CDR3 is TGTGCCAGCAGCGAATGGAGGGGGGGGATGAACACTGAAGCTTTCTTT. Protein: CASSEWRGGMNTEAFF.

CDR3 protein: CASSYSPAGANQPQHF. In DNA, the CDR3 is TGTGCCAGCAGTTACTCCCCTGCAGGGGCGAATCAGCCCCAGCATTTT. This sequence joins TRBV6-5 and TRBJ1-5; the D gene is possibly TRBD1 (6 bases). Trimming took 0 bases from V and 4 from J, leaving 13 bases between them. Germline CDR1 MNHEY, CDR2 SVGAGI. This CDR3 comprises 16 residues.

The chain is built from TRBV25-1 and TRBJ1-1; possibly TRBD1 for D (6 bases). CDR3 size: 15 residues. Germline CDR1 is MGHDK and CDR2 is SYGVNS. V lost 3 bases to trimming and J lost 3 bases, with 14 bases between them. The CDR3 DNA reads TGTGCCAGCAGTGATCCCGACAGGCCTTACACTGAAGCTTTCTTT. Protein: CASSDPDRPYTEAFF.

V usage is TRBV7-2 and J usage is TRBJ2-7, with TRBD2 identical over 9 bases. The germline gives CDR1 SGHTA, CDR2 FQGNSA. The CDR3 totals 15 residues. The V gene end was trimmed by 0 bases and the J gene end by 3 bases; junction bases not matched to a gene: 3. This CDR3 reads CASSLALAGFYEQYF. CDR3 nucleotides: TGTGCCAGCAGCTTAGCCCTAGCGGGATTCTACGAGCAGTACTTC.

V is TRBV7-2 and J is TRBJ2-1, with 11 bases matching TRBD1. The CDR3 sequence is 14 residues long. In germline, CDR1 is SGHTA, CDR2 FQGNSA. Trimming cost V 5 bases and J 15 bases; bases outside gene matches: 12. DNA for the CDR3: TGTGCCAGCAGCCCCGGACAGGGGGCCGGTCTTGGGTTCTTC. This sequence encodes CASSPGQGAGLGFF. Full variable domain (missing parts from reference TRBV7-2 and TRBJ2-1): GAGVSQSPSNKVTEKGKDVELRCDPISGHTALYWYRQSLGQGLEFLIYFQGNSAPDKSGLPSDRFSAERTGGSVSTLTIQRTQQEDSAVYLCASSPGQGAGLGFFGPGTRLTVL.

The rearrangement joins TRBV28 to TRBJ2-3; TRBD2 matches 12 bases. Germline CDR1 is MDHEN and CDR2 is SYDVKM. Germline trimming cut 6 bases from V and 6 bases from J; bases unmatched to any gene: 4. The CDR3 loop spans 14 amino acids. The CDR3 DNA sequence: TGTGCCAGCAGGCTAGCGGGAGGGCCGGATACGCAGTATTTT. Translated: CASRLAGGPDTQYF.

The chain has TRBV27 and TRBJ2-2; no definite D call. Germline lookup yields CDR1 MNHEY and CDR2 SMNVEV (reference sequence). Trimming left V 0 bases short and J 6 bases short, with 5 bases between. This CDR3 contains 13 residues. CDR3 nucleotides: TGTGCCAGCAGTTTATCTCTAGCCGGGGAGCTGTTTTTT. It encodes CASSLSLAGELFF.

The chain combines TRBV5-4 with TRBJ1-2, with 8 bases that match TRBD1. This CDR3 contains 14 residues. The V gene end was trimmed by 3 bases and the J gene end by 0 bases; junction bases not matched to a gene: 1. Looked up from germline, CDR1 is SGHNT and CDR2 is YYREEE (reference sequence). The DNA of the CDR3 is TGTGCCAGCAGCTACAGGGGGGCTAACTATGGCTACACCTTC. Protein product: CASSYRGANYGYTF.

This clone was found a few times. V is TRBV27 and J is TRBJ1-1; no firm D call. Deletions cut 2 bases from V and 7 bases from J, with 20 bases between. CDR3 size: 16 residues. From germline, CDR1 is MNHEY and CDR2 SMNVEV (reference sequence). As DNA, the CDR3 is TGTGCCAGCAGTTTAACCCCCTGGGAGGGCGCGGGTGAAGCTTTCTTT. This translates into CASSLTPWEGAGEAFF.

This chain links TRBV7-2 with TRBJ1-5, with TRBD1 as a possible D gene (6 bases). Trimming took 5 bases from V and 4 from J, leaving 9 bases between them. The CDR3 runs 13 residues. From germline, CDR1 is SGHTA and CDR2 FQGNSA. This CDR3 is CASSATGNQPQHF. The CDR3 region has the DNA TGTGCCAGCAGCGCAACAGGGAATCAGCCCCAGCATTTT. Supplemented by reference TRBV7-2 and TRBJ1-5, the full variable domain reads GAGVSQSPSNKVTEKGKDVELRCDPISGHTALYWYRQSLGQGLEFLIYFQGNSAPDKSGLPSDRFSAERTGGSVSTLTIQRTQQEDSAVYLCASSATGNQPQHFGDGTRLSIL.

This chain uses TRBV7-9 with TRBJ2-3; D may be TRBD2 (5 bases). V dropped 5 bases and J dropped 3 bases, with 12 bases sitting between them. Looked up from germline, CDR1 is SEHNR and CDR2 is FQNEAQ (reference sequence). This CDR3 contains 14 residues. CDR3 in DNA: TGTGCCAGCAGCCCAGCGGTGGGTACAGATACGCAGTATTTT. It yields the protein CASSPAVGTDTQYF.

The rearrangement links TRBV27 to TRBJ2-7; perhaps TRBD1 as D (6 bases). With 2 bases removed from V and 4 bases from J, the gap between germline ends came to 9 bases. This CDR3 spans 13 amino acids. The germline V gene has CDR1 MNHEY and CDR2 SMNVEV (reference sequence). The CDR3 DNA reads as TGTGCCAGCAGTTTAGGGGGCCTGTACGAGCAGTACTTC. This gives the protein CASSLGGLYEQYF.

The chain employs TRBV6-5 and TRBJ1-2; TRBD1 agrees at 7 bases. Germline V CDR1 and CDR2: MNHEY, SVGAGI. The CDR3 spans 12 residues. Trimming cost V 5 bases and J 7 bases; bases outside gene matches: 4. The CDR3 sequence is CASSDRAGGYTF. The DNA for the CDR3 is TGTGCCAGCAGTGACAGGGCAGGTGGCTACACCTTC.

The sample holds one count of this clone. This rearrangement joins TRBV29-1 to TRBJ2-7; 7 nucleotides align to TRBD1. Per germline, CDR1 SQVTM and CDR2 ANQGSEA. The CDR3 runs to 15 residues. The junction had 10 bases not matched to a gene; V was cut back by 3 bases and J by 2 bases. The DNA of the CDR3 is TGCAGCGTTGACGCCATCGACAGGGATCCCTACGAGCAGTACTTC. It yields the protein CSVDAIDRDPYEQYF.

The chain has TRBV7-2 and TRBJ2-3, with D unclear. Germline CDR1 and CDR2: SGHTA and FQGNSA. This CDR3 is built from 11 residues. V dropped 5 bases and J dropped 6 bases, with 6 bases sitting between them. CDR3 in DNA: TGTGCCAGCAGCCAAGCGGATACGCAGTATTTT. This gives the protein CASSQADTQYF. Based on the CDR3 plus reference TRBV7-2 and TRBJ2-3, the full variable domain is GAGVSQSPSNKVTEKGKDVELRCDPISGHTALYWYRQSLGQGLEFLIYFQGNSAPDKSGLPSDRFSAERTGGSVSTLTIQRTQQEDSAVYLCASSQADTQYFGPGTRLTVL.

V usage is TRBV14 and J usage is TRBJ1-1, with D possibly being TRBD1 (6 bases). Germline loops: CDR1 SGHDN, CDR2 FVKESK. This CDR3 comprises 14 residues. Trimming took 6 bases from V and 4 from J, leaving 15 bases between them. The CDR3, as DNA: TGTGCCAGCAGGCTAAACCAGGGGAGCACTGAAGCTTTCTTT. It yields the protein CASRLNQGSTEAFF.

The rearrangement joins TRBV30 to TRBJ2-2; D is possibly TRBD2 (7 bases). The germline gives CDR1 GTSNPN, CDR2 SVGIG (reference sequence). CDR3 length equals 13 residues. V was pared by 2 bases and J by 8 bases, with 12 bases between. The CDR3 DNA follows: TGTGCCTGGAGTCGCGGGGGCAGAGGGGAGCTGTTTTTT. It codes for CAWSRGGRGELFF.

The chain employs TRBV7-9 and TRBJ2-7; 13 nucleotides align to TRBD2. Looked up from germline, CDR1 is SEHNR and CDR2 is FQNEAQ (reference sequence). CDR3 length: 16 amino acids. The trim removed 5 bases at V and 2 bases at J, leaving 6 bases unmatched. CDR3 coding DNA: TGTGCCAGCAGCCGCGTACTAGCGGGAGGGACCTACGAGCAGTACTTC. Residues: CASSRVLAGGTYEQYF. Combining the CDR3 with reference TRBV7-9 and TRBJ2-7 gives the whole variable domain DTGVSQNPRHKITKRGQNVTFRCDPISEHNRLYWYRQTLGQGPEFLTYFQNEAQLEKSRLLSDRFSAERPKGSFSTLEIQRTEQGDSAMYLCASSRVLAGGTYEQYFGPGTRLTVT.

The chain links TRBV7-9 to TRBJ1-1; no clear D gene. Germline V gene sequence: CDR1 SEHNR, CDR2 FQNEAQ (reference sequence). Trimming took 6 bases from V and 0 from J, leaving 14 bases between them. CDR3 length: 15 amino acids. The CDR3 protein is CASRPNSFMNTEAFF. The CDR3 bases are TGTGCCAGCAGACCCAACAGCTTTATGAACACTGAAGCTTTCTTT.

This CDR3 is CASSLTSLEQYF. CDR3 nucleotides: TGTGCCAGCAGCCTGACTAGTCTCGAGCAGTACTTC. The V call is TRBV5-8, the J call TRBJ2-7, with a weak D call TRBD2 (6 bases). V shed 4 bases and J shed 6 bases, with 11 bases lying between them. Germline CDR1 is SGHTS and CDR2 is YDEGEE. CDR3 length: 12 amino acids.

This clone appeared once. The genes are TRBV12-5 and TRBJ1-1; tentatively, D is TRBD1 (5 bases). From germline, CDR1 is LGHNT and CDR2 FRNRAP. Deletions cut 7 bases from V and 0 bases from J, with 12 bases between. CDR3 length equals 14 residues. The CDR3 DNA is TGTGCTAGTGCCTCCCCAGGGATGAACACTGAAGCTTTCTTT. Translation: CASASPGMNTEAFF.

V and J are TRBV19 and TRBJ2-7; TRBD2 agrees at 14 bases. The V and J ends lost 3 bases and 4 bases, in that order; junction bases with no gene match: 5. This CDR3 region has 16 residues. CDR1 and CDR2 (germline): LNHDA, SQIVND (reference sequence). The CDR3 DNA is TGTGCCAGTAGTATCGGGACTAGCGGGAGTCTTTACGAGCAGTACTTC. It specifies CASSIGTSGSLYEQYF.

V is TRBV19 and J is TRBJ2-3; D is uncertain. Germline CDR1 and CDR2: LNHDA and SQIVND (reference sequence). The CDR3 sequence is 13 residues long. Trimming shortened V by 6 bases and J by 3 bases, and 10 bases separated the two germline ends. This chain's CDR3 is CASRPGTTDTQYF. The CDR3 DNA reads TGTGCCAGTAGACCGGGTACAACAGATACGCAGTATTTT.